The clone carrying this TCR beta chain was counted ten times or more. This CDR3 contains 15 residues. Germline CDR1 and CDR2: PRHDT and FYEKMQ (reference sequence). Trimming took 3 bases from V and 4 from J, leaving 12 bases between them. This sample was included in a study of T-cell reconstitution after alpha-beta-depleted transplantation in children. Preparation of the TCRbeta library involved a method that used unique molecular identifiers. TCRdb reprocessed the PCR reads via MiXCR and lists one record per CDR3 protein. Among about 92,000 distinct CDR3 sequences listed, 12% were seen once. This specimen was PBMCs from the stem cell graft donor, taken from the stem cell graft. The V and J genes are TRBV13 and TRBJ2-2; TRBD2 is a possible D gene (5 bases). This receptor was identified in a human donor who donated a stem cell graft to a child with inherited bone marrow failure. Here the CDR3 DNA reads TGTGCCAGCAGCTTCGGGGTCGGGGTCACCGGGGAGCTGTTTTTT. It specifies CASSFGVGVTGELFF.